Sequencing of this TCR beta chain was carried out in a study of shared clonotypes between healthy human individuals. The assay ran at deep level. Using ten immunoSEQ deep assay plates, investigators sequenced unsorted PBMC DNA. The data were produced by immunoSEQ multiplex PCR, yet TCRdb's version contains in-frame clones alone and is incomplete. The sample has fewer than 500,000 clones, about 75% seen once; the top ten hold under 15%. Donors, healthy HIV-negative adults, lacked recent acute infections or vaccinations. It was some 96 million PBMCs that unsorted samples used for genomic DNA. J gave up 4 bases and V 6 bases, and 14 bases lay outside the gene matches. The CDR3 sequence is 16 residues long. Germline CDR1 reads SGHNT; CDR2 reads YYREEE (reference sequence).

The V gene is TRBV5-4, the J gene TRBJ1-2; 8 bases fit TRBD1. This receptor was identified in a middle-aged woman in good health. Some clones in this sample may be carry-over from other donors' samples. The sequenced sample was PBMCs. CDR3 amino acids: CASTPDSGGAGYGYTF. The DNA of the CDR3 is TGTGCCAGCACCCCCGATTCAGGGGGCGCGGGCTATGGCTACACCTTC.